These 10 T cell receptor beta chains came from one sample sequenced in a study of OX40 agonist ivuxolimab in advanced cancers. Profiled with immunoSEQ multiplex PCR; TCRdb holds only in-frame clones, not every one. The sample yields about 99,000 clones, roughly 95% seen once. The sequenced sample was CD4+ or CD8+ T cells sorted from blood, obtained in a trial of the OX40 agonist ivuxolimab. These receptors all stem from an adult with an advanced solid tumor such as melanoma, head and neck, liver or kidney cancer.

The rearrangement uses TRBV15 and TRBJ1-4, with TRBD1 matching 7 bases. Looked up from germline, CDR1 is LNHNV and CDR2 is YYDKDF (reference sequence). The CDR3 spans 16 residues. V was clipped by 3 bases and J by 5 bases; unmatched bases: 9. The CDR3 DNA sequence: TGTGCCACCAGCAGTGGATCCGGGACAGCGAATGAAAAACTGTTTTTT. The encoded protein is CATSSGSGTANEKLFF.

This chain uses TRBV6-5 with TRBJ2-1; 12 positions agree with TRBD2. Germline V gene sequence: CDR1 MNHEY, CDR2 SVGAGI. With V trimmed by 6 bases and J by 10 bases, 7 bases remained unmatched. This CDR3 comprises 14 residues. The CDR3 bases are TGTGCCAGCAGCCGACTAGCGGGAGAGAGAGAGCAGTTCTTC. Translating gives CASSRLAGEREQFF.

This chain joins TRBV27 and TRBJ2-3; 15 bases are shared with TRBD2. CDR3 size: 17 residues. Looked up from germline, CDR1 is MNHEY and CDR2 is SMNVEV (reference sequence). The junction had 5 bases not matched to a gene; V was cut back by 3 bases and J by 4 bases. DNA for the CDR3: TGTGCCAGCAGTTTCGGGACTAGCGGGAGGAGGGCAGATACGCAGTATTTT. Translation: CASSFGTSGRRADTQYF.

The chain employs TRBV5-4 and TRBJ2-7; D possibly uses TRBD1 or TRBD2 (6 bases each). V was pared by 6 bases and J by 7 bases, with 23 bases between. Germline V gene data show CDR1 as SGHNT and CDR2 as YYREEE (reference sequence). CDR3 length: 15 amino acids. The CDR3 region is CASTLGGPALGEQYF. CDR3 bases: TGTGCCAGCACCCTGGGGGGCCCCGCCTTGGGGGAGCAGTACTTC.

V is TRBV27 and J is TRBJ2-3; TRBD2 agrees at 7 bases. The ends lost 7 bases at V and 4 bases at J; junction bases unmatched: 11. The CDR3 contains 15 residues. Germline CDR1 is MNHEY and CDR2 is SMNVEV (reference sequence). The CDR3 here is CASNPRGGRADTQYF. The DNA for the CDR3 is TGTGCCAGCAACCCTCGGGGAGGGCGGGCAGATACGCAGTATTTT.

The chain employs TRBV29-1 and TRBJ1-2, with D perhaps matching TRBD1 (6 bases). CDR3 size: 14 residues. Trimming cost V 5 bases and J 5 bases, with 18 bases left between them. CDR1 SQVTM and CDR2 ANQGSEA come from the germline V gene. In DNA form, the CDR3 reads TGCAGCGTTCGTGGGCTCGGGAGGGGGTATGGCTACACCTTC. Its protein product is CSVRGLGRGYGYTF.

This chain uses TRBV28 with TRBJ1-5; D remains unclear. The CDR3 loop spans 11 amino acids. The V gene's germline CDR1 is MDHEN and CDR2 SYDVKM. V was cut by 4 bases and J by 7 bases, with 5 bases left in between. In DNA form, the CDR3 reads TGTGCCAGCAGTTCAAGGCAGCCCCAGCATTTT. Residues: CASSSRQPQHF.

This clone was picked up one time. The chain combines TRBV27 with TRBJ2-5; D uncertain. The germline CDR1 and CDR2 sequences are MNHEY and SMNVEV (reference sequence). The germline V and J ends were trimmed by 1 base and 7 bases, with 13 bases remaining between them. The CDR3 has 14 amino acids. The CDR3 spells CASSLFARSGTQYF. The CDR3 DNA follows: TGTGCCAGCAGTTTATTCGCCAGGTCGGGGACCCAGTACTTC.

The chain is built from TRBV28 and TRBJ1-5; D possibly corresponds to TRBD1 (5 bases). From germline, CDR1 is MDHEN and CDR2 SYDVKM. CDR3 size: 16 residues. V was pared by 6 bases and J by 0 bases, with 15 bases between. The CDR3 DNA sequence: TGTGCCAGCAGCCGGGACCCCGGCTATAGCAATCAGCCCCAGCATTTT. Its protein product is CASSRDPGYSNQPQHF.

V gene TRBV6-5 combines with J gene TRBJ2-7; D uncertain. Germline CDR1 MNHEY, CDR2 SVGAGI. V lost 2 bases and J 6 bases, leaving 5 bases between the germline ends. There are 11 residues in the CDR3. CDR3 in amino acids: CASSYQSEQYF. The DNA of the CDR3 is TGTGCCAGCAGTTACCAGAGCGAGCAGTACTTC.